This entry lists 24 T cell receptor beta chains sequenced from one sample in a study of prognosis after radiotherapy for stage I lung cancer. TCR beta CDR3 was amplified from genomic DNA by two-round multiplex PCR. Primers specific to each TRBV and TRBJ gene were used in first-round PCR. Each CDR3 protein is one row after TCRdb ran MiXCR on the multiplex PCR reads. Counted here are nearly 35,000 distinct CDR3 sequences, 25% to 40% occurring once; the ten biggest clones make up about 25%. This specimen was PBMCs, taken before or after stereotactic body radiation therapy (not recorded which). The receptors were gathered from a donor aged 50 or older with non-small cell lung cancer.

This clonotype was detected ten times or more. V and J are TRBV20-1 and TRBJ2-2; 8 bases agree with TRBD1. Germline-derived CDR1 and CDR2 are DFQATT and SNEGSKA (reference sequence). The CDR3 spans 13 residues. Germline trimming cut 6 bases from V and 7 bases from J; bases unmatched to any gene: 7. The CDR3 bases are TGCAGTGCCAGGACAGGGAGAGGCGGGGAGCTGTTTTTT. The encoded protein is CSARTGRGGELFF.

This clonotype was observed many times. In nucleotides, the CDR3 is TGTGCCAGCAGTTACTCGAAATCCCTGGCAGCAGAGACCCAGTACTTC. Translated, it gives CASSYSKSLAAETQYF. The chain carries TRBV6-5 and TRBJ2-5, with unresolved D. The CDR3 contains 16 residues. Germline V gene data show CDR1 as MNHEY and CDR2 as SVGAGI. Trimming stripped 0 bases from V and 4 bases from J, with 15 bases between.

This clonotype has at least ten counts. The genes are TRBV7-2 and TRBJ2-5; TRBD1 agrees at 8 bases. V lost 3 bases and J lost 5; bases outside the gene matches: 5. The CDR3 is 14 residues long. The germline CDR1 and CDR2 sequences are SGHTA and FQGNSA. CDR3 sequence: CASSLAGGTETQYF. For the CDR3, the DNA is TGTGCCAGCAGCTTGGCAGGGGGCACGGAGACCCAGTACTTC.

This clonotype was observed at least ten times. The chain employs TRBV9 and TRBJ1-5; a possible D gene is TRBD1 (5 bases). Deletions cut 2 bases from V and 6 bases from J, with 12 bases between. The germline gives CDR1 SGDLS, CDR2 YYNGEE. This CDR3 contains 14 residues. This CDR3 is CASSVGETGQPQHF. The CDR3 DNA is TGTGCCAGCAGCGTGGGGGAGACGGGTCAGCCCCAGCATTTT. The full variable domain, rest sourced from reference TRBV9 and TRBJ1-5, is DSGVTQTPKHLITATGQRVTLRCSPRSGDLSVYWYQQSLDQGLQFLIQYYNGEERAKGNILERFSAQQFPDLHSELNLSSLELGDSALYFCASSVGETGQPQHFGDGTRLSIL.

With regard to this clonotype: A far larger clone is just one base off, so this is likely a read error. The gene calls are TRBV6-5 and TRBJ2-3, with TRBD2 identical over 8 bases. This CDR3 is 16 amino acids long. Germline V gene sequence: CDR1 MNHEY, CDR2 SVGAGI. The V segment lost 6 bases and the J segment 6 bases; nucleotides outside the gene matches: 14. CDR3 bases: TGTGCCAGCAGGGGGACTATCGGGGGGGCTTGGGATACGCAGTATTTT. This codes for CASRGTIGGAWDTQYF.

This clonotype was picked up many times. V usage is TRBV7-2 and J usage is TRBJ2-6; D gene uncertain. V was shortened by 7 bases and J by 2 bases, with 9 bases between the two germline ends. This CDR3 region has 14 residues. Germline V gives CDR1 SGHTA, CDR2 FQGNSA. This chain's CDR3 is CASTSRAGANVLTF. In nucleotides, the CDR3 is TGTGCCAGCACCAGTCGGGCTGGGGCCAACGTCCTGACTTTC.

This clonotype was counted ten times or more. This rearrangement joins TRBV28 to TRBJ1-6; 10 bases align to TRBD1. Germline CDR1 reads MDHEN; CDR2 reads SYDVKM. The CDR3 loop spans 15 amino acids. Germline trimming cut 6 bases from V and 5 bases from J; bases unmatched to any gene: 4. The CDR3 coding sequence is TGTGCCAGCAGCTCGGGACAGGGGAATAATTCACCCCTCCACTTT. Its translation: CASSSGQGNNSPLHF.

The rearrangement joins TRBV27 to TRBJ2-7, with 7 positions matching TRBD1. The CDR3 consists of 14 residues. CDR1 is MNHEY, CDR2 SMNVEV, per germline (reference sequence). J lost 0 bases, V lost 5 bases, and 4 bases had no gene match. The CDR3 DNA follows: TGTGCCAGCAGTCCCGACAGGGCCTCCTACGAGCAGTACTTC. Translation gives CASSPDRASYEQYF.

There are many counts of this clonotype. The chain carries TRBV30 and TRBJ2-2; weak D call: TRBD2 (6 bases). CDR1 and CDR2 from the germline V gene are GTSNPN and SVGIG (reference sequence). V lost 2 bases, J lost 7 bases, and 17 bases lay in between. The CDR3 covers 15 residues. CDR3 DNA: TGTGCCTGGAGTCGTACGATCGGGGGTGGCGGGGAGCTGTTTTTT. Encoded protein: CAWSRTIGGGGELFF.

At least ten counts were recorded for this clonotype. The chain recombines TRBV7-2 with TRBJ2-3; the D call may be TRBD1 or TRBD2 (5 bases each). V gave up 5 bases and J gave up 5 bases, with 14 bases separating them. This CDR3 has 14 residues. Germline lookup yields CDR1 SGHTA and CDR2 FQGNSA. DNA of the CDR3: TGTGCCAGCAGCCTGGGACCCTTCCTAGATACGCAGTATTTT. Translating gives CASSLGPFLDTQYF. Drawing the rest from reference TRBV7-2 and TRBJ2-3, the complete variable domain is GAGVSQSPSNKVTEKGKDVELRCDPISGHTALYWYRQSLGQGLEFLIYFQGNSAPDKSGLPSDRFSAERTGGSVSTLTIQRTQQEDSAVYLCASSLGPFLDTQYFGPGTRLTVL.

To note about this clonotype: One end of the junction does not line up with germline, which may come from a read error. The chain carries TRBV12-3 or TRBV12-4 and TRBJ1-1; D is perhaps TRBD1 (5 bases). The CDR3 length is 15 residues. The CDR3 is CASSRAGIMNNEALF. CDR3 in DNA: TGTGCCAGCAGCAGGGCGGGAATTATGAACAATGAAGCTTTATTT.

This clonotype was counted a few times. A much larger clone differs from this one at a single base, so this may be a read error. The chain is built from TRBV2 and TRBJ2-3, with no clear D. Per germline, CDR1 SNHLY and CDR2 FYNNEI. This CDR3 comprises 16 residues. The CDR3 DNA sequence: TGTGTCAGCAGTGATGGATTAGCAACGGGCACAGATACGCAGTATTTT. It is translated as CVSSDGLATGTDTQYF.

A note on this clonotype: Compared with germline, one end of the junction differs, possibly owing to a read error. The J gene is TRBJ2-5, the V gene TRBV10-2, with D hard to call. The CDR3 consists of 12 residues. Germline CDR1 WSHSY, CDR2 SAAADI. CDR3 nucleotides: TGCGCCAGTAGTGTTATCGCAGAGAACCAGTACTTC. It translates to CASSVIAENQYF.

This clonotype was picked up one time. This sequence joins TRBV20-1 and TRBJ2-3; D possibly matches TRBD1 or TRBD2 (5 bases each). The CDR3 is made up of 15 amino acids. Per the germline V gene, CDR1 is DFQATT and CDR2 is SNEGSKA (reference sequence). Trimming removed 6 bases at V and 2 bases at J, with 18 bases between. CDR3 DNA: TGCAGTGCCCAAGGGGTGGACTGTGACACAGATACGCAGTATTTT. Translating it yields CSAQGVDCDTDTQYF.

This clonotype was counted at least ten times. V gene TRBV7-9 combines with J gene TRBJ2-3; TRBD1 agrees at 8 bases. The CDR3 contains 15 residues. V was clipped by 3 bases and J by 2 bases; unmatched bases: 4. Germline loops: CDR1 SEHNR, CDR2 FQNEAQ (reference sequence). The CDR3 nucleotides read TGTGCCAGCAGCTTGAGGACAGGGTTCACAGATACGCAGTATTTT. The encoded protein is CASSLRTGFTDTQYF.

This clonotype showed up many times. The chain recombines TRBV11-2 with TRBJ2-1; D not resolved. Germline assignment: CDR1 SGHAT and CDR2 FQNNGV. The CDR3 is 11 amino acids. The V gene lost 2 bases and the J gene lost 5 bases, with 1 base spanning the gap. Here the CDR3 DNA reads TGTGCCAGCAGCTTACACAATGAGCAGTTCTTC. The encoded protein is CASSLHNEQFF.

This clonotype occurred many times. The CDR3 loop is CASSPQEGWLTEAFF. DNA for the CDR3: TGTGCCAGCTCACCACAGGAGGGGTGGCTCACTGAAGCTTTCTTT. This sequence joins TRBV18 and TRBJ1-1, with a weak D call TRBD1 (5 bases). CDR1 is KGHSH and CDR2 is LQKENI in the germline V gene. The length of the CDR3 is 15 residues. Trimming cost V 1 base and J 4 bases, with 13 bases left between them.

This clonotype has a count of ten or more. This chain connects TRBV19 to TRBJ2-2; 15 bases match TRBD2. The CDR3 sequence is 18 residues long. V lost 3 bases to trimming and J lost 6 bases; unmatched junction nucleotides: 8. Germline CDR1 LNHDA, CDR2 SQIVND (reference sequence). CDR3 bases: TGTGCCAGTAGTATTCCGGGACTAGCGGGGGGAGTAGCCGGGGAGCTGTTTTTT. This codes for CASSIPGLAGGVAGELFF.

About this clonotype itself: This sequence may be a read error, since a much larger clone differs from it by one base. J is TRBJ1-2 and V is TRBV28; D perhaps matches TRBD1 (6 bases). CDR1 MDHEN and CDR2 SYDVKM come from the germline V gene. The ends were cut back, 8 bases at V and 10 bases at J, with 14 bases in the middle. This CDR3 has 11 amino acids. The CDR3 nucleotides are TGTGCCAGCCGTGAGGGGGAAGACTACACCTTC. It codes for CASREGEDYTF.

The sample holds many counts of this clonotype. J is TRBJ2-1 and V is TRBV6-5; 10 positions match TRBD2. V trimming: 7 bases; J trimming: 4 bases; junction bases outside the gene matches: 7. This CDR3 comprises 15 residues. Germline V gene lookup returns CDR1 MNHEY and CDR2 SVGAGI. CDR3 sequence: CASTTRTSGYNEQFF. Written as DNA, the CDR3 is TGTGCCAGCACCACCCGGACTAGCGGATACAATGAGCAGTTCTTC.

With respect to this clonotype: One junction end does not reproduce the germline sequence, and a read error may be involved. This rearrangement joins TRBV5-1 to TRBJ1-1; D might be TRBD1 (6 bases). This CDR3 comprises 15 residues. Germline values: CDR1 SGHRS, CDR2 YFSETQ. The CDR3 protein is CAGSPEPRPQGEAFF. CDR3 bases: TGCGCCGGCAGCCCGGAACCCCGCCCACAGGGTGAAGCTTTCTTT. Full variable domain (rest looked up from reference TRBV5-1 and TRBJ1-1): KAGVTQTPRYLIKTRGQQVTLSCSPISGHRSVSWYQQTPGQGLQFLFEYFSETQRNKGNFPGRFSGRQFSNSRSEMNVSTLELGDSALYLCAGSPEPRPQGEAFFGQGTRLTVV.

Note on this clonotype: A far larger clone is just one base off, so this is likely a read error. The V call is TRBV6-2 or TRBV6-3, the J call TRBJ1-1; 7 bases align to TRBD1. Germline-derived CDR1 and CDR2 are MNHEY and SVGEGT. The CDR3 is made up of 16 amino acids. CDR3 sequence reads: CASSGLLGQLNNEAFF. Here the CDR3 DNA reads TGTGCCAGCAGTGGACTACTGGGACAGCTGAACAATGAAGCTTTCTTT.

This clonotype was counted many times. This rearrangement joins TRBV14 to TRBJ2-2, with D uncertain. CDR3 size: 14 residues. Per germline, CDR1 SGHDN and CDR2 FVKESK. Deletions cut 1 base from V and 4 bases from J, with 7 bases between. CDR3 sequence: CASSQGPPTGELFF. CDR3 DNA: TGTGCCAGCAGCCAAGGGCCCCCCACCGGGGAGCTGTTTTTT.

This clonotype was detected many times. This chain connects TRBV5-8 to TRBJ2-7, with D perhaps matching TRBD2 (5 bases). The germline V and J ends were trimmed by 6 bases and 2 bases, with 15 bases remaining between them. This CDR3 has 14 residues. Looked up from germline, CDR1 is SGHTS and CDR2 is YDEGEE. The CDR3 nucleotides are TGTGCCAGCATCGGGAAGGGTAACCCCTACGAGCAGTACTTC. As protein: CASIGKGNPYEQYF. Supplemented by reference TRBV5-8 and TRBJ2-7, the full variable domain reads EAGVTQSPTHLIKTRGQQATLRCSPISGHTSVYWYQQALGLGLQFLLWYDEGEERNRGNFPPRFSGRQFPNYSSELNVNALELEDSALYLCASIGKGNPYEQYFGPGTRLTVT.